The 25 T cell receptor beta chains given below trace back to one sample, sequenced in a study of shared clonotypes between healthy human individuals. The naive CD8 fraction comprised CD45RO-negative cells positively selected for CCR7 and excluded terminally differentiated effector memory CD45RA+ cells. Sequenced by immunoSEQ multiplex PCR; TCRdb stores in-frame clones only, minus some. The sample has about 650,000 clones, 95% to 96% seen once. The material sequenced was naive CD8+ T cells sorted from blood. These receptors all come from a woman in her twenties or thirties in good health.

This clone appeared once. The chain recombines TRBV6-1 with TRBJ2-1, with D unclear. The CDR3 totals 13 residues. Per the germline V gene, CDR1 is MNHNS and CDR2 is SASEGT. The V and J ends lost 6 bases and 9 bases respectively, with 15 bases between them. In DNA, the CDR3 is TGTGCCAGCAGGCACCCGGAGATACGTGAGCAGTTCTTC. Its protein is CASRHPEIREQFF.

This sequence joins TRBV5-1 and TRBJ1-5, with TRBD1 matching 7 bases. V dropped 0 bases and J dropped 9; count of bases not matched to a gene: 12. The CDR3 totals 16 residues. Per the germline V gene, CDR1 is SGHRS and CDR2 is YFSETQ. CDR3 DNA: TGCGCCAGCAGCTTGGGTGTAGGGACAGATAGATGGCCCCAGCATTTT. Protein sequence: CASSLGVGTDRWPQHF.

The chain is built from TRBV27 and TRBJ2-7; 7 bases map to TRBD1. The CDR3 length is 14 residues. V shed 9 bases and J 2 bases; nucleotides not matched to a gene: 10. Per the germline V gene, CDR1 is MNHEY and CDR2 is SMNVEV (reference sequence). The CDR3 nucleotides are TGTGCCAGTGCAACCCGGACAGGACCCTACGAGCAGTACTTC. It codes for CASATRTGPYEQYF.

This clone was counted once. The chain recombines TRBV5-6 with TRBJ2-7, with 9 bases fitting TRBD1. Germline V gives CDR1 SGHDT, CDR2 YYEEEE. The V segment lost 0 bases and the J segment 5 bases; nucleotides outside the gene matches: 12. The CDR3 runs 17 residues. The CDR3 region is CASSLDVAGQGFNEQYF. The CDR3 coding sequence is TGTGCCAGCAGCTTGGACGTGGCGGGACAGGGCTTTAACGAGCAGTACTTC.

V and J are TRBV13 and TRBJ2-2; the D is unclear. CDR1 and CDR2 from the germline V gene are PRHDT and FYEKMQ (reference sequence). The CDR3 runs to 14 residues. V lost 5 bases to trimming and J lost 1 base, with 8 bases between them. The CDR3 coding sequence is TGTGCCAGCAGCCCCCCTAAGAACACCGGGGAGCTGTTTTTT. Translating gives CASSPPKNTGELFF. Full variable domain (outside the CDR3, taken from reference TRBV13 and TRBJ2-2): AAGVIQSPRHLIKEKRETATLKCYPIPRHDTVYWYQQGPGQDPQFLISFYEKMQSDKGSIPDRFSAQQFSDYHSELNMSSLELGDSALYFCASSPPKNTGELFFGEGSRLTVL.

The rearrangement links TRBV7-3 to TRBJ2-1; TRBD2 aligns across 11 bases. This CDR3 comprises 16 residues. Germline CDR1 SGHTA, CDR2 FQGTGA. J lost 2 bases, V lost 5 bases, and 5 bases had no gene match. CDR3 protein: CASSQTSGTPYNEQFF. The CDR3 DNA follows: TGTGCCAGCAGCCAGACTAGCGGGACTCCCTACAATGAGCAGTTCTTC.

The rearrangement uses TRBV7-6 and TRBJ2-7, with TRBD2 identical over 16 bases. V lost 4 bases, J lost 11 bases, and 5 bases stayed unmatched. CDR3 length equals 14 residues. Germline V lookup: CDR1 SGHVS, CDR2 FNYEAQ. CDR3: CASSSGLAGGPEYF. CDR3 DNA sequence: TGTGCCAGCAGCTCGGGACTAGCGGGAGGGCCGGAGTACTTC.

The chain employs TRBV13 and TRBJ2-7, with D hard to call. Germline V CDR1 and CDR2: PRHDT, FYEKMQ (reference sequence). Trimming took off 5 bases at V and 2 bases at J, with 19 bases between the two ends. The CDR3 loop spans 16 amino acids. For the CDR3, the DNA is TGTGCCAGCAGCCCAACAAAGGGTGTGTCACCCTACGAGCAGTACTTC. Translation gives CASSPTKGVSPYEQYF. Variable domain in full (rest from reference TRBV13 and TRBJ2-7): AAGVIQSPRHLIKEKRETATLKCYPIPRHDTVYWYQQGPGQDPQFLISFYEKMQSDKGSIPDRFSAQQFSDYHSELNMSSLELGDSALYFCASSPTKGVSPYEQYFGPGTRLTVT.

J is TRBJ2-3 and V is TRBV7-2; 9 nucleotides match TRBD2. The ends lost 5 bases at V and 10 bases at J; junction bases unmatched: 4. Per the germline V gene, CDR1 is SGHTA and CDR2 is FQGNSA. The length of the CDR3 is 12 residues. CDR3: CASSAASGAQYF. In nucleotides, the CDR3 is TGTGCCAGCAGCGCCGCTAGCGGGGCGCAGTATTTT.

The chain joins TRBV6-1 to TRBJ1-3; D remains unclear. The germline V and J ends were trimmed by 3 bases and 2 bases, with 5 bases remaining between them. Germline V CDR1 and CDR2: MNHNS, SASEGT. The CDR3 runs 13 residues. The CDR3 coding sequence is TGTGCCAGCAGTGAGTGGCCTGGAAACACCATATATTTT. Residues: CASSEWPGNTIYF.

The V and J genes are TRBV5-1 and TRBJ2-1; D is ambiguous. Germline V gives CDR1 SGHRS, CDR2 YFSETQ. The V gene lost 6 bases and the J gene lost 2 bases, with 15 bases spanning the gap. This CDR3 comprises 15 residues. This chain's CDR3 is CASKLPNSPYNEQFF. The CDR3 nucleotides are TGCGCCAGCAAGCTGCCTAACTCGCCCTACAATGAGCAGTTCTTC.

The genes are TRBV13 and TRBJ2-3, with D possibly being TRBD1 (5 bases). The germline V gene encodes CDR1 PRHDT and CDR2 FYEKMQ (reference sequence). Trimming took 3 bases from V and 3 from J, leaving 10 bases between them. CDR3 length equals 14 residues. This CDR3 reads CASSFTGRTDTQYF. The CDR3 DNA is TGTGCCAGCAGCTTTACAGGACGAACAGATACGCAGTATTTT. The full variable domain, its missing parts supplied by reference TRBV13 and TRBJ2-3, is AAGVIQSPRHLIKEKRETATLKCYPIPRHDTVYWYQQGPGQDPQFLISFYEKMQSDKGSIPDRFSAQQFSDYHSELNMSSLELGDSALYFCASSFTGRTDTQYFGPGTRLTVL.

CDR3 DNA: TGTGCTACCGGACGGACCCTATGGCCCCAGCATTTT. Protein product: CATGRTLWPQHF. The J gene is TRBJ1-5, the V gene TRBV27; no clear D. Germline V gives CDR1 MNHEY, CDR2 SMNVEV (reference sequence). The CDR3 is 12 amino acids.

This chain uses TRBV27 with TRBJ1-2, with unresolved D. Deletions cut 7 bases from V and 3 bases from J, with 6 bases between. Germline loops: CDR1 MNHEY, CDR2 SMNVEV (reference sequence). The CDR3 has 11 residues. CDR3 residues: CASKADYGYTF. In DNA form, the CDR3 reads TGTGCCAGCAAGGCGGACTATGGCTACACCTTC.

This chain connects TRBV4-1 to TRBJ2-1; TRBD1 or TRBD2 may be the D gene (5 bases each). The germline V and J ends were trimmed by 4 bases and 9 bases, with 16 bases remaining between them. Germline V gives CDR1 MGHRA, CDR2 YSYEKL. The CDR3 has 14 amino acids. CDR3 residues: CASSPGTSGFEQFF. In nucleotides, the CDR3 is TGCGCCAGCAGCCCCGGGACCTCCGGGTTTGAGCAGTTCTTC.

CDR3 bases: TGTGCCAGCAGGGAACCGGGGGCCTCCTACGAGCAGTACTTC. Protein product: CASREPGASYEQYF. The rearrangement joins TRBV28 to TRBJ2-7; either TRBD1 or TRBD2 may supply D (6 bases each). Between the trimmed V and J ends, which lost 6 bases and 0 bases, there was a span of 12 bases. Germline loops: CDR1 MDHEN, CDR2 SYDVKM. The CDR3 has 14 residues.

V gene TRBV28 combines with J gene TRBJ2-5, with TRBD1 matching over 7 bases. CDR3 length equals 13 residues. Germline assignment: CDR1 MDHEN and CDR2 SYDVKM. Trimming removed 5 bases from V and 2 bases from J; junction bases left unmatched: 2. This CDR3 reads CASSGQEQETQYF. The CDR3 DNA reads as TGTGCCAGCAGTGGACAGGAACAAGAGACCCAGTACTTC.

This clone was recorded only once. The J gene is TRBJ2-7, the V gene TRBV19; D is uncertain. The V gene lost 5 bases and the J gene lost 4 bases, with 15 bases spanning the gap. The CDR3 has 14 amino acids. Germline V CDR1 and CDR2: LNHDA, SQIVND (reference sequence). The CDR3 spells CASSSTGLEYEQYF. The CDR3 DNA reads TGTGCCAGTAGTTCAACTGGGTTGGAGTACGAGCAGTACTTC.

J is TRBJ2-7 and V is TRBV7-6; 9 bases line up with TRBD1. Trimming cost V 1 base and J 4 bases; bases outside gene matches: 5. Per the germline V gene, CDR1 is SGHVS and CDR2 is FNYEAQ. The CDR3 has 15 residues. In DNA form, the CDR3 reads TGTGCCAGCAGCTTAGGGGGGGACAGGGAGTACGAGCAGTACTTC. Protein: CASSLGGDREYEQYF.

The genes are TRBV10-3 and TRBJ1-4, with TRBD1 matching 7 bases. The CDR3 loop spans 15 amino acids. The germline V gene has CDR1 ENHRY and CDR2 SYGVKD. The junction had 4 bases not matched to a gene; V was cut back by 2 bases and J by 4 bases. The CDR3 DNA sequence: TGTGCCATCAGTGAGGTGGGACAGCTTAATGAAAAACTGTTTTTT. This encodes CAISEVGQLNEKLFF.

The CDR3 nucleotides are TGTGCCAGCAGTTTTGACACCACGTTGTCGGCAGATACGCAGTATTTT. It translates to CASSFDTTLSADTQYF. V usage is TRBV28 and J usage is TRBJ2-3, with D unresolved. V lost 3 bases and J lost 4, with 17 bases in between. Germline CDR1 is MDHEN and CDR2 is SYDVKM. The CDR3 loop spans 16 amino acids. The variable domain in full, completed from reference TRBV28 and TRBJ2-3, reads DVKVTQSSRYLVKRTGEKVFLECVQDMDHENMFWYRQDPGLGLRLIYFSYDVKMKEKGDIPEGYSVSREKKERFSLILESASTNQTSMYLCASSFDTTLSADTQYFGPGTRLTVL.

This chain uses TRBV19 with TRBJ2-7; TRBD1 aligns across 9 bases. With V trimmed by 6 bases and J by 4 bases, 7 bases remained unmatched. The CDR3 length is 14 residues. Per germline, CDR1 LNHDA and CDR2 SQIVND (reference sequence). CDR3 region: CASSAVTGGYEQYF. CDR3 bases: TGTGCCAGTAGCGCGGTGACAGGGGGGTACGAGCAGTACTTC.

The rearrangement joins TRBV14 to TRBJ2-7; 7 bases line up with TRBD2. The CDR3 extends over 15 amino acids. CDR1 SGHDN and CDR2 FVKESK come from the germline V gene. V dropped 0 bases and J dropped 3; count of bases not matched to a gene: 5. CDR3 sequence: CASSQEGLPYYEQYF. CDR3 coding DNA: TGTGCCAGCAGCCAAGAGGGACTACCGTACTACGAGCAGTACTTC.

This sequence joins TRBV15 and TRBJ2-1, with D perhaps TRBD1 or TRBD2 (5 bases each). CDR1 is LNHNV, CDR2 YYDKDF, per germline (reference sequence). The germline V and J ends were trimmed by 1 base and 9 bases, with 7 bases remaining between them. This CDR3 comprises 12 residues. The CDR3 coding sequence is TGTGCCACCAGCAGAGTCGGGACTGAGCAGTTCTTC. Encoded protein: CATSRVGTEQFF.

The chain has TRBV15 and TRBJ2-3; 9 bases map to TRBD2. The germline V gene encodes CDR1 LNHNV and CDR2 YYDKDF (reference sequence). V lost 6 bases, J lost 5 bases, and 9 bases stayed unmatched. The CDR3 is 15 residues long. CDR3: CATRGVSGSGDTQYF. The DNA for the CDR3 is TGTGCCACCAGGGGGGTTAGCGGGAGCGGAGATACGCAGTATTTT.